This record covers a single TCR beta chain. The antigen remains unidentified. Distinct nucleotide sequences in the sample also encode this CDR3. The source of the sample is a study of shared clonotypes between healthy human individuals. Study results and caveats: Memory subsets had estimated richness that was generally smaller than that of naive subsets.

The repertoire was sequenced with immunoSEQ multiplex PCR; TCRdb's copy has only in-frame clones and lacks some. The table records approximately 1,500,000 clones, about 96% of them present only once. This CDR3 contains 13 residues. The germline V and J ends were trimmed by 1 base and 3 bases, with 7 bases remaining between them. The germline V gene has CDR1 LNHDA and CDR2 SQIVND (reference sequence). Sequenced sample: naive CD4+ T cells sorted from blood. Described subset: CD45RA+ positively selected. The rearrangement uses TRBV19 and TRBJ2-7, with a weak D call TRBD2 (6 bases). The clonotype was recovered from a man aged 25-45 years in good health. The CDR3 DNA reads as TGTGCCAGTAGTATAGTTAGCGGCTACGAGCAGTACTTC. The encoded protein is CASSIVSGYEQYF.